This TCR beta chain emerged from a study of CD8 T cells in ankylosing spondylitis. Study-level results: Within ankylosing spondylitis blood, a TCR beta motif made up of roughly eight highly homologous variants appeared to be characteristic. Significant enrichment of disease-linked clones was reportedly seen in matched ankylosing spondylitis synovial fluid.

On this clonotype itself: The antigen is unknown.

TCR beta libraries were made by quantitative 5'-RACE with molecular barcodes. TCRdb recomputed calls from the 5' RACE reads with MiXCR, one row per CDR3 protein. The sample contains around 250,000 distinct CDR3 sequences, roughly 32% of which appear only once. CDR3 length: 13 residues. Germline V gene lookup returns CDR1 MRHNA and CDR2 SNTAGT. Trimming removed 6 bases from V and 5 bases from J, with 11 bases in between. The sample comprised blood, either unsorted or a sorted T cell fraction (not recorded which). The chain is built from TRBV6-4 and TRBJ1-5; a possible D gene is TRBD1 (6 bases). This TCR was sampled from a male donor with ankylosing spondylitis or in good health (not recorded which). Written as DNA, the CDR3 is TGTGCCAGCAGGGGGTCAGGGGATCAGCCCCAGCATTTT. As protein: CASRGSGDQPQHF.